The 21 T cell receptor beta chains in this list originate from one sample, sequenced in a study of cytomegalovirus exposure and HLA in healthy donors. Method: immunoSEQ multiplex PCR; TCRdb's copy keeps in-frame clones and lacks some. The table lists 60,000 to 80,000 clones, around 81% of them singletons. The sample taken for sequencing was PBMCs. The source of these receptors is a man aged 25 to 45 in good health and CMV-seronegative.

This clone showed up just once. The CDR3 region has the DNA TGTGCCAGCAGCTTAAGGAGAGGTGAGCAGTTCTTC. Protein sequence: CASSLRRGEQFF. V gene TRBV7-2 combines with J gene TRBJ2-1, with D unclear. CDR1 and CDR2 (germline): SGHTA, FQGNSA. The CDR3 consists of 12 residues. V lost 2 bases, J lost 9 bases, and 8 bases lay in between.

This sequence joins TRBV10-3 and TRBJ2-1, with a tentative D call TRBD1 (5 bases). V lost 11 bases to trimming and J lost 4 bases, with 15 bases between them. The CDR3 length is 13 residues. The V gene's germline CDR1 is ENHRY and CDR2 SYGVKD. The CDR3 bases are TGTGCCTCCCAGACAGAAAAATACAATGAGCAGTTCTTC. It yields the protein CASQTEKYNEQFF.

DNA of the CDR3: TGTGCCAGCACCCAGGGGACTGAAGCTTTCTTT. Protein product: CASTQGTEAFF. This chain links TRBV6-5 with TRBJ1-1; tentatively, D is TRBD1 (6 bases). Trimming stripped 7 bases from V and 5 bases from J, with 8 bases between. Germline V gene data show CDR1 as MNHEY and CDR2 as SVGAGI. The CDR3 contains 11 residues.

The chain recombines TRBV27 with TRBJ1-2, with 8 bases fitting TRBD1. Germline-derived CDR1 and CDR2 are MNHEY and SMNVEV (reference sequence). Trimming removed 8 bases from V and 4 bases from J; junction bases left unmatched: 9. The CDR3 sequence is 14 residues long. The CDR3, as DNA: TGTGCCAGCCATCTTTCGGGGACAGGCTATGGCTACACCTTC. Protein product: CASHLSGTGYGYTF.

There are a few counts of this clone. The chain couples TRBV30 to TRBJ2-7; possible D gene TRBD1, 5 bases. Between the trimmed V and J ends, which lost 6 bases and 3 bases, there was a span of 12 bases. Germline V lookup: CDR1 GTSNPN, CDR2 SVGIG (reference sequence). The CDR3 has 12 residues. The CDR3: CACRQSHYEQYF. As DNA, the CDR3 is TGTGCCTGCCGACAGAGTCACTACGAGCAGTACTTC.

The rearrangement links TRBV7-6 to TRBJ2-5, with D uncertain. With 4 bases removed from V and 5 bases from J, the gap between germline ends came to 11 bases. There are 13 residues in the CDR3. The germline gives CDR1 SGHVS, CDR2 FNYEAQ. CDR3 region: CASSYRVAETQYF. The CDR3 DNA reads as TGTGCCAGCAGCTACAGAGTCGCGGAGACCCAGTACTTC.

The chain carries TRBV7-9 and TRBJ1-4, with D possibly being TRBD1 (6 bases). Trimming removed 5 bases at V and 8 bases at J, with 21 bases between. CDR1 and CDR2 (germline): SEHNR, FQNEAQ (reference sequence). The CDR3 has 16 amino acids. The CDR3 DNA is TGTGCCAGCAGCGCAGAGGGCCGGGGGCGGGAGGAAAAACTGTTTTTT. It specifies CASSAEGRGREEKLFF.

The chain couples TRBV5-1 to TRBJ1-1, with D tentatively TRBD1 (6 bases). This CDR3 has 13 amino acids. V was clipped by 3 bases and J by 6 bases, with 12 bases between them. CDR1 and CDR2 (germline): SGHRS, YFSETQ. CDR3 sequence reads: CASSWDTRAEAFF. The DNA for the CDR3 is TGCGCCAGCAGCTGGGACACCCGTGCTGAAGCTTTCTTT. The variable domain in full, with the rest retrieved from reference TRBV5-1 and TRBJ1-1, is KAGVTQTPRYLIKTRGQQVTLSCSPISGHRSVSWYQQTPGQGLQFLFEYFSETQRNKGNFPGRFSGRQFSNSRSEMNVSTLELGDSALYLCASSWDTRAEAFFGQGTRLTVV.

CDR3 amino acids: CASSLKRNTEAFF. As DNA, the CDR3 is TGTGCCAGCAGCTTAAAGAGGAACACTGAAGCTTTCTTT. V is TRBV11-2 and J is TRBJ1-1; D call uncertain. Germline CDR1 SGHAT, CDR2 FQNNGV. The CDR3 spans 13 residues. V lost 2 bases and J lost 1, with 5 bases in between.

The V gene is TRBV4-1, the J gene TRBJ2-7, with D maybe TRBD1 (6 bases). The V gene's germline CDR1 is MGHRA and CDR2 YSYEKL. The CDR3 is 15 residues long. Trimming removed 1 base at V and 6 bases at J, with 16 bases between. The CDR3 coding sequence is TGCGCCAGCAGCCAAGGACAGGCCCGCTTAGGCGAGCAGTACTTC. It is translated as CASSQGQARLGEQYF.

The chain links TRBV30 to TRBJ2-3, with D maybe TRBD1 (6 bases). Trimming cost V 3 bases and J 6 bases, with 7 bases left between them. Germline-derived CDR1 and CDR2 are GTSNPN and SVGIG (reference sequence). This CDR3 has 11 residues. The CDR3 bases are TGTGCCTGGAGCCAGGGGGATACGCAGTATTTT. Protein sequence: CAWSQGDTQYF.

V gene TRBV7-8 combines with J gene TRBJ1-5; 9 nucleotides line up with TRBD1. V lost 4 bases and J lost 4; bases outside the gene matches: 8. Germline CDR1 reads SGHVS; CDR2 reads FQNEAQ. CDR3 size: 16 residues. DNA of the CDR3: TGTGCCAGCAGCTCGAACAGGGGGCTTATTAATCAGCCCCAGCATTTT. As protein: CASSSNRGLINQPQHF.

The rearrangement uses TRBV7-3 and TRBJ2-5; the D is unclear. The germline gives CDR1 SGHTA, CDR2 FQGTGA. Trimming removed 2 bases at V and 3 bases at J, with 7 bases between. The CDR3 is 13 amino acids. The DNA for the CDR3 is TGTGCCAGCAGCTTAGGCGGCGAAGAGACCCAGTACTTC. Protein product: CASSLGGEETQYF.

The rearrangement joins TRBV12-5 to TRBJ1-2; maybe TRBD1 (6 bases). Deletions cut 5 bases from V and 2 bases from J, with 9 bases between. Germline CDR1 LGHNT, CDR2 FRNRAP. This CDR3 comprises 13 residues. CDR3 sequence (DNA): TGTGCTAGTGGTGGAACAGGGAACTATGGCTACACCTTC. Amino acid sequence: CASGGTGNYGYTF.

The table lists this clone with a count of one. The chain joins TRBV5-4 to TRBJ2-1; 7 bases fit TRBD1. The CDR3 totals 14 residues. Germline CDR1 is SGHNT and CDR2 is YYREEE (reference sequence). The V and J ends lost 0 bases and 13 bases, in that order; junction bases with no gene match: 10. In DNA, the CDR3 is TGTGCCAGCAGCTTGGCCCAGGGGGAACGCTACCAGTTCTTC. This translates into CASSLAQGERYQFF.

The V call is TRBV18, the J call TRBJ1-1; the match to TRBD1 covers 8 bases. Germline V CDR1 and CDR2: KGHSH, LQKENI. The CDR3 loop spans 20 amino acids. V shed 3 bases, J shed 6 bases, and the junction held 24 bases outside the gene matches. Here the CDR3 DNA reads TGTGCCAGCTCACCGACCTTATCAGGGGGCGGTGGATTCACCCGCCCTGAAGCTTTCTTT. This sequence encodes CASSPTLSGGGGFTRPEAFF. Full variable domain (rest looked up from reference TRBV18 and TRBJ1-1): NAGVMQNPRHLVRRRGQEARLRCSPMKGHSHVYWYRQLPEEGLKFMVYLQKENIIDESGMPKERFSAEFPKEGPSILRIQQVVRGDSAAYFCASSPTLSGGGGFTRPEAFFGQGTRLTVV.

V gene TRBV18 combines with J gene TRBJ1-2; perhaps TRBD1 as D (6 bases). V was trimmed by 6 bases and J by 5 bases, leaving 13 bases between them. Germline V gene data show CDR1 as KGHSH and CDR2 as LQKENI. The CDR3 is 13 residues long. The CDR3 protein is CASSRDGQYGYTF. The CDR3 coding sequence is TGTGCCAGCTCCCGAGATGGACAGTATGGCTACACCTTC.

This clone was found once. The chain is built from TRBV28 and TRBJ1-5; a weak D match, TRBD1 (6 bases). The CDR3 totals 16 residues. Per the germline V gene, CDR1 is MDHEN and CDR2 is SYDVKM. V was clipped by 2 bases and J by 0 bases, with 11 bases between them. CDR3 sequence: CASSLGQINSNQPQHF. CDR3 sequence (DNA): TGTGCCAGCAGTTTAGGACAGATCAATAGCAATCAGCCCCAGCATTTT.

The rearrangement joins TRBV2 to TRBJ1-4, with unresolved D. The V end lost 6 bases, the J end lost 8 bases, and 10 bases lay between the germline ends. Germline V gene lookup returns CDR1 SNHLY and CDR2 FYNNEI. The CDR3 is 12 residues long. The CDR3 here is CASREQGEKLFF. The CDR3 DNA follows: TGTGCCAGCAGGGAGCAAGGAGAAAAACTGTTTTTT.

V is TRBV4-2 and J is TRBJ2-5; 13 bases fit TRBD2. The CDR3 sequence is 21 residues long. V was clipped by 0 bases and J by 4 bases; unmatched bases: 17. The germline gives CDR1 LGHNA, CDR2 YNFKEQ. DNA for the CDR3: TGTGCCAGCAGCCAAGATACTTGTAGGGGACTAGCGGGGTGCATCGCAGAGACCCAGTACTTC. Protein product: CASSQDTCRGLAGCIAETQYF.

The V call is TRBV2, the J call TRBJ2-5, with 10 bases that match TRBD1. The CDR3 runs to 15 residues. CDR1 SNHLY and CDR2 FYNNEI come from the germline V gene. V dropped 8 bases and J dropped 4; count of bases not matched to a gene: 10. CDR3 in DNA: TGTGCCAGCTACAGGGACAGGGGAGCGGTAGAGACCCAGTACTTC. Encoded protein: CASYRDRGAVETQYF. The whole variable domain, remainder taken from reference TRBV2 and TRBJ2-5, is EPEVTQTPSHQVTQMGQEVILRCVPISNHLYFYWYRQILGQKVEFLVSFYNNEISEKSEIFDDQFSVERPDGSNFTLKIRSTKLEDSAMYFCASYRDRGAVETQYFGPGTRLLVL.